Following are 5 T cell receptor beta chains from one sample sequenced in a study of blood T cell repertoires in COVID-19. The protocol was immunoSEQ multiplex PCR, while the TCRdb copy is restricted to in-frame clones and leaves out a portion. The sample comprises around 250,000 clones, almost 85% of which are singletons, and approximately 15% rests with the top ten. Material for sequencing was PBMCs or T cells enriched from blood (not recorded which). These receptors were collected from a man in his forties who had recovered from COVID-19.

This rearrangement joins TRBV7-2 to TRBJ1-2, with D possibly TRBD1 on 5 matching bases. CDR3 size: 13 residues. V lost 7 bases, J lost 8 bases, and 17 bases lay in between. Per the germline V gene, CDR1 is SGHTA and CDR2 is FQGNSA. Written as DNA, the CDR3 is TGTGCCAGCACCTTTGGAGGGAGGGGAGGCTACACCTTC. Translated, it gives CASTFGGRGGYTF. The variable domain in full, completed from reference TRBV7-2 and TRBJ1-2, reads GAGVSQSPSNKVTEKGKDVELRCDPISGHTALYWYRQSLGQGLEFLIYFQGNSAPDKSGLPSDRFSAERTGGSVSTLTIQRTQQEDSAVYLCASTFGGRGGYTFGSGTRLTVV.

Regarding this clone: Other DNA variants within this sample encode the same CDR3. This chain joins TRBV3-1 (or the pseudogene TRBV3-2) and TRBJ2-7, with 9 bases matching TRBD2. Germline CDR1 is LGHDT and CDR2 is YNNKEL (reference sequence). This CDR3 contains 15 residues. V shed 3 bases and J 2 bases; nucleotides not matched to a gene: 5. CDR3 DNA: TGTGCCAGCAGCCAGGGGGCGGGGGGGCCCTACGAGCAGTACTTC. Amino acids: CASSQGAGGPYEQYF.

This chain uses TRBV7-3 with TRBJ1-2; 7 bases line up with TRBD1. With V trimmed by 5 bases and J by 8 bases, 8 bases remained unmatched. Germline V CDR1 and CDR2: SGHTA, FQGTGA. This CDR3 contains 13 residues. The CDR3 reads CASSRQGMGGYTF. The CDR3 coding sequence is TGTGCCAGCAGCAGACAGGGAATGGGCGGCTACACCTTC.

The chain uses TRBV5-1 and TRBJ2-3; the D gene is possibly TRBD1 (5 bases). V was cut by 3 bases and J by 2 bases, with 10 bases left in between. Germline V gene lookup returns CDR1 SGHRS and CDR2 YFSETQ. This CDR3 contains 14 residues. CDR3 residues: CASSSGHHTDTQYF. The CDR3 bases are TGCGCCAGCAGCTCCGGACACCACACAGATACGCAGTATTTT.

CDR3 sequence: CASSRQGTTEAFF. In nucleotides, the CDR3 is TGTGCCAGCAGCCGACAGGGAACCACTGAAGCTTTCTTT. The V call is TRBV11-3, the J call TRBJ1-1, with 7 bases matching TRBD1. The CDR3 is made up of 13 amino acids. V shed 5 bases, J shed 4 bases, and the junction held 4 bases outside the gene matches. Germline CDR1 SGHNT, CDR2 YENEEA.